Each of the 9 T cell receptor beta chains below was sequenced from the same sample in a study of CD4 T cells in relation to SARS-CoV-2 and coronaviruses. These receptors are not linked to any known antigen. The data were produced by immunoSEQ multiplex PCR, yet TCRdb's version contains in-frame clones alone and is incomplete. The sample contains about 40,000 clones, 77% of which appear only once. Sequences were obtained from memory CD4+ T cells from PBMCs, cultured in vitro. The receptors come from an adult with COVID-19.

The chain carries TRBV10-3 and TRBJ1-1; D is uncertain. Germline assignment: CDR1 ENHRY and CDR2 SYGVKD. The CDR3 is made up of 14 amino acids. V gave up 2 bases and J gave up 0 bases, with 7 bases separating them. The CDR3 nucleotides are TGTGCCATCAGTGAGCCCACATTGAACACTGAAGCTTTCTTT. It codes for CAISEPTLNTEAFF.

This sequence joins TRBV27 and TRBJ1-3; 7 nucleotides agree with TRBD1. Per the germline V gene, CDR1 is MNHEY and CDR2 is SMNVEV (reference sequence). This CDR3 contains 14 residues. The trim removed 6 bases at V and 1 base at J, leaving 3 bases unmatched. The CDR3 spells CASRLQGSGNTIYF. The CDR3 DNA reads as TGTGCCAGCAGATTACAGGGGTCTGGAAACACCATATATTTT.

The chain recombines TRBV28 with TRBJ1-1; the match to TRBD1 covers 7 bases. Germline values: CDR1 MDHEN, CDR2 SYDVKM. The CDR3 spans 13 residues. V lost 6 bases to trimming and J lost 5 bases; unmatched junction nucleotides: 6. CDR3 DNA sequence: TGTGCCAGCAGGGCTCAGGGGGGAACTGAAGCTTTCTTT. Translation gives CASRAQGGTEAFF.

The chain combines TRBV5-1 with TRBJ2-1, with 12 bases matching TRBD2. This CDR3 is built from 20 residues. The trim removed 6 bases at V and 0 bases at J, leaving 16 bases unmatched. Germline CDR1 SGHRS, CDR2 YFSETQ. The CDR3 DNA reads as TGCGCCAGCACCCCCACCGGGACTAGCGGGTCCTGGAGCTCCTACAATGAGCAGTTCTTC. Residues: CASTPTGTSGSWSSYNEQFF.

This chain links TRBV7-2 with TRBJ2-7; 10 nucleotides match TRBD2. V shed 1 base and J 2 bases; nucleotides not matched to a gene: 8. The CDR3 consists of 17 residues. Germline CDR1 and CDR2: SGHTA and FQGNSA. The CDR3 loop is CASSLVLAGALTYEQYF. The CDR3 DNA follows: TGTGCCAGCAGCTTAGTTCTAGCGGGAGCCCTGACCTACGAGCAGTACTTC.

V usage is TRBV2 and J usage is TRBJ2-3; D is unclear. This CDR3 has 14 amino acids. The V gene's germline CDR1 is SNHLY and CDR2 FYNNEI. Trimming pared 4 bases from V and 2 bases from J, leaving 10 bases between. CDR3 bases: TGTGCCAGCAGTGCACTCCTGAACACAGATACGCAGTATTTT. Protein sequence: CASSALLNTDTQYF.

The chain couples TRBV28 to TRBJ1-2; 9 nucleotides line up with TRBD1. The CDR3 is 16 residues long. Germline loops: CDR1 MDHEN, CDR2 SYDVKM. V trimming: 6 bases; J trimming: 4 bases; junction bases outside the gene matches: 12. CDR3 in DNA: TGTGCCAGCAGAAACCCAAGCGGGACAGGGCCCTATGGCTACACCTTC. Its protein is CASRNPSGTGPYGYTF.

CDR3 sequence reads: CASSAPGHGNQPQHF. CDR3 DNA: TGTGCCAGCAGCGCCCCGGGCCATGGCAATCAGCCCCAGCATTTT. The chain links TRBV28 to TRBJ1-5; D remains unclear. The germline V and J ends were trimmed by 6 bases and 2 bases, with 14 bases remaining between them. Germline loops: CDR1 MDHEN, CDR2 SYDVKM. The CDR3 has 15 amino acids.

This clone showed up just a few times. V usage is TRBV14 and J usage is TRBJ2-1; TRBD1 is a possible D gene (7 bases). Germline V gives CDR1 SGHDN, CDR2 FVKESK. This CDR3 region has 16 residues. V was pared by 9 bases and J by 3 bases, with 21 bases between. The CDR3 loop reads CASGQAGGNFYNEQFF. DNA of the CDR3: TGTGCCAGTGGACAGGCCGGCGGGAACTTCTACAATGAGCAGTTCTTC.